This T cell receptor beta chain was sequenced during a study of T cell responses to AZD1222 COVID-19 vaccine. A word on this clone: Its target is not known.

The table came from immunoSEQ multiplex PCR; TCRdb's copy has only in-frame clones and leaves some out. The repertoire holds around 150,000 clones, over 75% seen once, with 4.3% in the top ten. The CDR3 covers 12 residues. V lost 6 bases and J lost 7, with 12 bases in between. The V gene's germline CDR1 is SGHNT and CDR2 YENEEA. Overall study findings and caveats: No repertoire was sampled before or during the peak T cell response, only after it.

This chain links TRBV11-3 with TRBJ1-1; D is unclear. The TCR was taken from an adult who received the AZD1222 COVID-19 vaccine. This material consisted of peripheral blood, taken 28 days after the second AZD1222 dose. CDR3 DNA sequence: TGTGCCAGCAGAGGTACCTTAGGTGAAGCTTTCTTT. Encoded protein: CASRGTLGEAFF.